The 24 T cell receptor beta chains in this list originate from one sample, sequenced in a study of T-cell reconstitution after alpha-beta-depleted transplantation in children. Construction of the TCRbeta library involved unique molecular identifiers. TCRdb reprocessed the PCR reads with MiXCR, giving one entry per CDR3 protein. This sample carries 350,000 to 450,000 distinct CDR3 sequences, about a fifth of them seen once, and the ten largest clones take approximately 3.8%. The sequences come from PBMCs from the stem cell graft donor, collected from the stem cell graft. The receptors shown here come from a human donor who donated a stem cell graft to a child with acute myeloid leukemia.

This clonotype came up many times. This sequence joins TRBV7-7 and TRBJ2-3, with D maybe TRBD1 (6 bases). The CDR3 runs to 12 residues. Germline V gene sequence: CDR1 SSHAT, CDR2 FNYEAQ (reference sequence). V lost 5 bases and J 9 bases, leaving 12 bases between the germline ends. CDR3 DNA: TGTGCCAGCAGCCACGAAGGGGGAACGCAGTATTTT. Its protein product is CASSHEGGTQYF.

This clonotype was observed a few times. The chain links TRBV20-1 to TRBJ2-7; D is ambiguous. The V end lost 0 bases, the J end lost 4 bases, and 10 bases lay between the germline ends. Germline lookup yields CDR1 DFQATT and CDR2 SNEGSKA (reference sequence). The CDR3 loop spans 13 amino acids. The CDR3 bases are TGCAGTGCTAGAGATTTGCGACGGTACGAGCAGTACTTC. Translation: CSARDLRRYEQYF.

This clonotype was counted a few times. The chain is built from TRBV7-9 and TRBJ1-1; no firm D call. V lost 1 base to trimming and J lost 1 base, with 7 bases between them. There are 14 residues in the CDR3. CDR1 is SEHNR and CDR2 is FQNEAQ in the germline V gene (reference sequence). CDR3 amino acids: CASSLEAGNTEAFF. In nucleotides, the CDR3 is TGTGCCAGCAGCTTAGAGGCGGGGAACACTGAAGCTTTCTTT.

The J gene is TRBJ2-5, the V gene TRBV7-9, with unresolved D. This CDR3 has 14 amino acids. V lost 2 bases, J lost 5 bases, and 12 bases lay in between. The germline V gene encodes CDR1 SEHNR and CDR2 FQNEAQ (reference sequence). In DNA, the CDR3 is TGTGCCAGCAGCTTAAGTCTGGGCCGGGAGACCCAGTACTTC. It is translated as CASSLSLGRETQYF.

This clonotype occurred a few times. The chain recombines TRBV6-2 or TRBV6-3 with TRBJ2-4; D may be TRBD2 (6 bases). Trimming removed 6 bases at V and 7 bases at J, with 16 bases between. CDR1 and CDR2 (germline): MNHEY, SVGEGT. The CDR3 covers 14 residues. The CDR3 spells CASRNSGSANIQYF. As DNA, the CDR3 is TGTGCCAGCAGAAATAGCGGTAGCGCGAACATTCAGTACTTC.

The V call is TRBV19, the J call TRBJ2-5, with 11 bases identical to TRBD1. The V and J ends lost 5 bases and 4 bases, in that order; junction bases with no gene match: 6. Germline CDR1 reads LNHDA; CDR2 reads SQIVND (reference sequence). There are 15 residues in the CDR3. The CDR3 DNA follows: TGTGCCAGTAGTCCAGGGACAGGGGGAAGAGAGACCCAGTACTTC. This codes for CASSPGTGGRETQYF.

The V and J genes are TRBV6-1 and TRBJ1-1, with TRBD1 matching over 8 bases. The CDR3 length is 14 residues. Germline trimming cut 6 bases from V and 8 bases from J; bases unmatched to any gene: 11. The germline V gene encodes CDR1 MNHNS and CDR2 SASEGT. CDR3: CASRPTGQGREAFF. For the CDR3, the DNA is TGTGCCAGCAGACCTACCGGACAGGGTAGGGAAGCTTTCTTT.

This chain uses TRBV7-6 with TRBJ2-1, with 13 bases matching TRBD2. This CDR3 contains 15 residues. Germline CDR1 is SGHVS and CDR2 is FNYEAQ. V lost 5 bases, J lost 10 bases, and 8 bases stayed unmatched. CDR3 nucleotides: TGTGCCAGCAGCCCAACTAGCGGGAGGGCCGAGGAGCAGTTCTTC. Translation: CASSPTSGRAEEQFF.

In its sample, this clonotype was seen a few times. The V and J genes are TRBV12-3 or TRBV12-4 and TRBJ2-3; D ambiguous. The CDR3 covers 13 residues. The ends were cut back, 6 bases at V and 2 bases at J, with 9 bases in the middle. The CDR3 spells CASSHISTDTQYF. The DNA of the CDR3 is TGTGCCAGCAGCCACATTTCCACAGATACGCAGTATTTT.

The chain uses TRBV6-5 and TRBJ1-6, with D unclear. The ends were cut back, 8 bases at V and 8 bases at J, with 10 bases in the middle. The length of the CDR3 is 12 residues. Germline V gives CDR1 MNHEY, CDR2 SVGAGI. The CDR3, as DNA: TGTGCCAGCCTGAGAGGCGATTCACCCCTCCACTTT. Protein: CASLRGDSPLHF.

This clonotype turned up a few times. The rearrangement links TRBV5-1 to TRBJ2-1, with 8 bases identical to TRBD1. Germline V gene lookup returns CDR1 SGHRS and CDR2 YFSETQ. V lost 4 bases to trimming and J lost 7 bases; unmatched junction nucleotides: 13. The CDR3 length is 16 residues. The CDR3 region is CASSRTRTGFSNEQFF. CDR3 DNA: TGCGCCAGCAGCAGAACAAGGACAGGGTTCTCAAATGAGCAGTTCTTC. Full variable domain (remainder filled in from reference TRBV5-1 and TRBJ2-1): KAGVTQTPRYLIKTRGQQVTLSCSPISGHRSVSWYQQTPGQGLQFLFEYFSETQRNKGNFPGRFSGRQFSNSRSEMNVSTLELGDSALYLCASSRTRTGFSNEQFFGPGTRLTVL.

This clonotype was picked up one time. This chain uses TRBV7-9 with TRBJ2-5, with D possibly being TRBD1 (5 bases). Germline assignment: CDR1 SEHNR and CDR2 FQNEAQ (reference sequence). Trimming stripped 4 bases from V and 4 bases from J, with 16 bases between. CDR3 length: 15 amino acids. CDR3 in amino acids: CASSSRAGQIETQYF. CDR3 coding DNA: TGTGCCAGCAGCTCAAGAGCAGGGCAAATAGAGACCCAGTACTTC. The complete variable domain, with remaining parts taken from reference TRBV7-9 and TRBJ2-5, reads DTGVSQNPRHKITKRGQNVTFRCDPISEHNRLYWYRQTLGQGPEFLTYFQNEAQLEKSRLLSDRFSAERPKGSFSTLEIQRTEQGDSAMYLCASSSRAGQIETQYFGPGTRLLVL.

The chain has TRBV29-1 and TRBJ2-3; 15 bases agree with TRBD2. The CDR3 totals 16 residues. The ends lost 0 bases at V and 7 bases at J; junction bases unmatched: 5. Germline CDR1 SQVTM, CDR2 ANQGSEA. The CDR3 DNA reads TGCAGCGTTGAAGATGCCGGGACTAGCGGGAGGAATACGCAGTATTTT. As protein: CSVEDAGTSGRNTQYF.

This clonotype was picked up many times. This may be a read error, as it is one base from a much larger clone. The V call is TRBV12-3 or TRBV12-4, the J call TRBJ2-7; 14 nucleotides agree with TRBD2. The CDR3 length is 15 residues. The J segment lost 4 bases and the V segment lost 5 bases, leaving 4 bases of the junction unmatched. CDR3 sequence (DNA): TGTGCCAGCAGTCCGGGGACTAGCGGGAGATACGAGCAGTACTTC. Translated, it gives CASSPGTSGRYEQYF.

The CDR3 reads CASSRAEYTGELFF. The CDR3 bases are TGTGCCAGCAGTCGGGCGGAATACACCGGGGAGCTGTTTTTT. V is TRBV12-3 or TRBV12-4 and J is TRBJ2-2; D gene uncertain. Trimming cost V 5 bases and J 3 bases, with 10 bases left between them. CDR3 length equals 14 residues.

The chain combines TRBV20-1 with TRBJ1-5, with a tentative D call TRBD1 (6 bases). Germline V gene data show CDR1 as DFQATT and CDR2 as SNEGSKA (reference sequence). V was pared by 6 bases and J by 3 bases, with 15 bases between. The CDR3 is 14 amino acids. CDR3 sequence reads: CSARLGGFNQPQHF. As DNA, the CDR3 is TGCAGTGCCAGATTAGGGGGGTTCAATCAGCCCCAGCATTTT.

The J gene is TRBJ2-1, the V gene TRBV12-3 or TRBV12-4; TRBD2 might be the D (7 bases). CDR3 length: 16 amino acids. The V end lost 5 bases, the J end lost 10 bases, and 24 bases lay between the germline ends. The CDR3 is CASSGPGGAMKGEQFF. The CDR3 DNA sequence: TGTGCCAGCAGTGGCCCGGGGGGCGCTATGAAGGGCGAGCAGTTCTTC.

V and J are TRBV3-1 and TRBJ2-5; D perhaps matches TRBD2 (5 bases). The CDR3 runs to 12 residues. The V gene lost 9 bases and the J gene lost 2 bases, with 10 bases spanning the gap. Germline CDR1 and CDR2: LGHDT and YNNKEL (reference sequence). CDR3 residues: CASQDLQETQYF. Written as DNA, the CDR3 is TGTGCCAGTCAGGACTTACAAGAGACCCAGTACTTC.

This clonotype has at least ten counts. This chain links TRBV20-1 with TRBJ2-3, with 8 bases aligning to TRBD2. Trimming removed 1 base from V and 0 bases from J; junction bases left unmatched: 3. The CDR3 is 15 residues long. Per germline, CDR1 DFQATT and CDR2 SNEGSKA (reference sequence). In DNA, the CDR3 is TGCAGTGCTAGAGTCCGGGGGGGGAGCACAGATACGCAGTATTTT. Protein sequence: CSARVRGGSTDTQYF.

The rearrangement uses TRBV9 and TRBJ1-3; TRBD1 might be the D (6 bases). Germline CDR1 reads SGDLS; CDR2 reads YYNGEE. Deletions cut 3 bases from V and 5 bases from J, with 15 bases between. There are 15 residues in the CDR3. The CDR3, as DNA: TGTGCCAGCAGCGCCCTGGACAGCACGCGAAACACCATATATTTT. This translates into CASSALDSTRNTIYF.

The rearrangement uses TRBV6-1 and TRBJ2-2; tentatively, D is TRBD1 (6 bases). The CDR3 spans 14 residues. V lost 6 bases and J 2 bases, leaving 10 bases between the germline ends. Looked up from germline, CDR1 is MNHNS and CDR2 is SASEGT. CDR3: CASRGTQNTGELFF. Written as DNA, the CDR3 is TGTGCCAGCAGGGGGACACAAAACACCGGGGAGCTGTTTTTT.

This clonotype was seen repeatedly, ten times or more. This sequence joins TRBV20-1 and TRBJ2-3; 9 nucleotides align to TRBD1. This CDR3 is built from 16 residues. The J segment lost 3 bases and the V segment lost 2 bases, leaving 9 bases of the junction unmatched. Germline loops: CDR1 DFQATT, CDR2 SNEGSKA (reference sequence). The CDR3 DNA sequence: TGCAGTGCTAGAAGCGGACAGGGGATCGGGACAGATACGCAGTATTTT. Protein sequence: CSARSGQGIGTDTQYF.

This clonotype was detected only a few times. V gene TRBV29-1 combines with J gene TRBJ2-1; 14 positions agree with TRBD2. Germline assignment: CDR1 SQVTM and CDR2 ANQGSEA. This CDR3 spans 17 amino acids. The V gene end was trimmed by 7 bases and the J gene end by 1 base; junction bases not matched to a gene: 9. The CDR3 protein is CSAGGTSGSGSYNEQFF. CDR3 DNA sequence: TGCAGCGCCGGAGGGACTAGCGGGAGTGGGTCCTACAATGAGCAGTTCTTC.

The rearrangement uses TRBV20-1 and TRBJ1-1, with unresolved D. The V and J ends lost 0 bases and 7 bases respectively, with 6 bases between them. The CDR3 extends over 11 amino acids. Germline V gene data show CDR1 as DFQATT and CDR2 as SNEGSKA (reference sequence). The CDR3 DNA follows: TGCAGTGCTAGAGAGTGGGGTGAAGCTTTCTTT. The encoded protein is CSAREWGEAFF.